These 14 T cell receptor beta chains came from one sample sequenced in a study of cytomegalovirus exposure and HLA in healthy donors. The PCR used 60 Vbeta and 13 Jbeta primers. Produced via immunoSEQ multiplex PCR; TCRdb's table is partial and in-frame only. The sample includes around 170,000 clones, about 65% of them seen just once. Specimen: PBMCs. The receptors here all came from a girl aged 5-17 years in good health and CMV-seronegative.

The gene calls are TRBV11-2 and TRBJ2-7; perhaps TRBD2 as D (6 bases). This CDR3 comprises 13 residues. V lost 0 bases, J lost 12 bases, and 15 bases lay in between. Germline V gives CDR1 SGHAT, CDR2 FQNNGV. The chain's CDR3 is CASSLDLADGGYF. CDR3 nucleotide sequence: TGTGCCAGCAGCTTAGATCTAGCCGACGGGGGGTACTTC.

This sequence joins TRBV18 and TRBJ2-5; TRBD2 aligns across 10 bases. Looked up from germline, CDR1 is KGHSH and CDR2 is LQKENI. Germline trimming cut 2 bases from V and 3 bases from J; bases unmatched to any gene: 6. The CDR3 runs to 16 residues. The CDR3 DNA is TGTGCCAGCTCACCAATCGAGCTAGCGGGGGAAGAGACCCAGTACTTC. Translated: CASSPIELAGEETQYF.

The chain uses TRBV12-5 and TRBJ1-5, with D tentatively TRBD1 (5 bases). CDR3 length: 15 amino acids. From germline, CDR1 is LGHNT and CDR2 FRNRAP. V was clipped by 2 bases and J by 8 bases, with 16 bases between them. The CDR3 region is CASGLNSGPPEPQHF. CDR3 bases: TGTGCTAGTGGTTTGAATTCAGGGCCCCCCGAGCCCCAGCATTTT.

The chain employs TRBV7-2 and TRBJ1-1; D is possibly TRBD1 (5 bases). Deletions cut 3 bases from V and 5 bases from J, with 16 bases between. CDR1 is SGHTA and CDR2 is FQGNSA in the germline V gene. The CDR3 has 15 amino acids. The CDR3, as DNA: TGTGCCAGCAGCTTTAATCAGGGTGTAAAAACTGAAGCTTTCTTT. This sequence encodes CASSFNQGVKTEAFF.

The chain links TRBV23-1 to TRBJ1-2, with TRBD1 as a possible D gene (6 bases). TRBV23-1 falls under the ORF class, with uncertain function. This CDR3 is built from 12 residues. V lost 8 bases and J lost 8, with 15 bases in between. DNA for the CDR3: TGCGCCAGCGGGTCACAGGGCCGCGGCTACACCTTC. Its translation: CASGSQGRGYTF.

The table lists this clone with a count of one. The rearrangement uses TRBV10-3 and TRBJ2-3, with D tentatively TRBD2 (5 bases). In germline, CDR1 is ENHRY, CDR2 SYGVKD. The ends were cut back, 0 bases at V and 3 bases at J, with 10 bases in the middle. The CDR3 loop spans 15 amino acids. CDR3 amino acids: CAISESRGVTDTQYF. In DNA, the CDR3 is TGTGCCATCAGTGAGTCCCGGGGAGTTACAGATACGCAGTATTTT.

This clone was seen only a few times. The chain links TRBV4-1 to TRBJ2-3, with D maybe TRBD1 (6 bases). The V end was cut by 0 bases, the J end by 6 bases, with 10 bases between. CDR1 and CDR2 (germline): MGHRA, YSYEKL. The CDR3 length is 14 residues. In DNA form, the CDR3 reads TGCGCCAGCAGCCAAGAGGGGGCCAGGGATACGCAGTATTTT. This codes for CASSQEGARDTQYF.

CDR3 DNA sequence: TGTGCCAGTAGTATATCCGGGGACACTGAAGCTTTCTTT. This sequence encodes CASSISGDTEAFF. This chain connects TRBV19 to TRBJ1-1, with D uncertain. The V and J ends lost 2 bases and 3 bases respectively, with 7 bases between them. Germline V CDR1 and CDR2: LNHDA, SQIVND (reference sequence). CDR3 length equals 13 residues.

The rearrangement links TRBV19 to TRBJ1-5, with 7 bases identical to TRBD1. The length of the CDR3 is 14 residues. Germline CDR1 reads LNHDA; CDR2 reads SQIVND (reference sequence). Germline trimming cut 6 bases from V and 5 bases from J; bases unmatched to any gene: 7. CDR3 in amino acids: CASRPDRTYQPQHF. In DNA, the CDR3 is TGTGCCAGTAGACCGGACAGGACTTATCAGCCCCAGCATTTT.

The chain couples TRBV7-6 to TRBJ2-7; maybe TRBD2 (7 bases). Germline values: CDR1 SGHVS, CDR2 FNYEAQ. This CDR3 spans 14 amino acids. Trimming stripped 5 bases from V and 7 bases from J, with 18 bases between. DNA of the CDR3: TGTGCCAGCAGCCCGACAGCGGGACAAAGGGAGCAGTACTTC. Translation: CASSPTAGQREQYF.

This rearrangement joins TRBV5-1 to TRBJ1-2; tentative D call: TRBD1 (6 bases). CDR1 and CDR2 from the germline V gene are SGHRS and YFSETQ. Trimming took 0 bases from V and 3 from J, leaving 12 bases between them. CDR3 length equals 15 residues. Here the CDR3 reads CASSLAGQGHYGYTF. Here the CDR3 DNA reads TGCGCCAGCAGCTTGGCCGGGCAGGGGCACTATGGCTACACCTTC.

This clone was picked up one time. The chain uses TRBV5-4 and TRBJ2-2; tentative D call: TRBD2 (5 bases). Germline-derived CDR1 and CDR2 are SGHNT and YYREEE (reference sequence). The CDR3 covers 17 residues. Trimming shortened V by 2 bases and J by 5 bases, and 19 bases separated the two germline ends. CDR3 in amino acids: CASSFDLGGSGTGELFF. DNA of the CDR3: TGTGCCAGCAGCTTCGATCTGGGTGGCTCGGGGACCGGGGAGCTGTTTTTT.

This chain joins TRBV19 and TRBJ1-4; possible D gene TRBD1, 5 bases. Germline V gene lookup returns CDR1 LNHDA and CDR2 SQIVND (reference sequence). Trimming cost V 7 bases and J 11 bases, with 17 bases left between them. The CDR3 covers 13 residues. CDR3 amino acids: CASTDISLWKLFF. The CDR3 DNA reads TGTGCCAGTACGGACATCTCCCTGTGGAAACTGTTTTTT.

The chain carries TRBV11-3 and TRBJ2-7, with 7 nucleotides matching TRBD1. Germline V lookup: CDR1 SGHNT, CDR2 YENEEA. V was pared by 5 bases and J by 0 bases, with 1 base of the junction left unmatched. The CDR3 loop spans 13 amino acids. The CDR3 region is CASSHRGSYEQYF. The CDR3 DNA reads as TGTGCCAGCAGCCACAGGGGCTCCTACGAGCAGTACTTC.